The rows below give T cell receptor beta chains drawn from one sample of a study of T-cell memory formation after mild COVID-19. TCRdb itself ran the 5' RACE reads through MiXCR, one entry per CDR3 protein. In the table there are just over 150,000 distinct CDR3 sequences, around a third of which are singletons. Sequencing input: PBMCs or a T cell subset sorted from them (not recorded which). These TCRs come from an adult woman who had mild COVID-19 (a few samples of this study predate the infection). Cell type and time point are not known. Each CDR3 is given without its conserved first and last residue. Each record gives: D gene, V gene, J gene, CDR3 protein. The D gene is left open where the match is weak.

-	TRBV12-3/TRBV12-4	TRBJ2-7	ASSLGGDFYEQY
-	TRBV20-1	TRBJ2-7	SARSRLSYEQY
-	TRBV29-1	TRBJ1-2	SVLASNYGYT
-	TRBV10-2	TRBJ2-3	ASLGNSGTDTQY
-	TRBV11-2	TRBJ1-1	ASSPDAMMNTEAF
-	TRBV6-1	TRBJ1-5	ASSVQGWVNQPQH
-	TRBV13	TRBJ1-1	ASSSGANTEAF
TRBD2	TRBV6-2/TRBV6-3	TRBJ2-5	ASSSGLAPQGETQY
TRBD2	TRBV7-8	TRBJ2-1	ASSLEGGGAYEQF
-	TRBV6-5	TRBJ1-4	ASSYLQGWTNEKLF
-	TRBV30	TRBJ2-7	AWSGGGEQY
TRBD1	TRBV29-1	TRBJ1-1	SGDTGGTEAF
-	TRBV6-6	TRBJ2-7	ASSYSATGYGEQY
-	TRBV12-3/TRBV12-4	TRBJ2-2	ASRDDTGELF
-	TRBV5-1	TRBJ1-1	ASSTNRETEAF
TRBD1	TRBV20-1	TRBJ1-2	SAPQDRAVGYT
TRBD1	TRBV12-3/TRBV12-4	TRBJ1-3	ASSRDREARRNTIY
-	TRBV7-8	TRBJ2-7	ASSFDRTSYEQY
-	TRBV5-4	TRBJ1-1	ASSFKERTNTEAF
-	TRBV10-3	TRBJ2-1	AISSGTTHYNEQF
TRBD2	TRBV30	TRBJ2-1	AWRLKTSGRYYNEQF
-	TRBV4-1	TRBJ2-5	ASSVGMGEIRETQY
-	TRBV10-3	TRBJ2-7	AISEGSYEQY